The 14 T cell receptor beta chains given below trace back to one sample, sequenced in a study of vaccination effects on CD4 cells after COVID-19. Their cognate antigens are unknown. The culture ran for around ten days before CD4+ T cells were isolated. The individual was infected with SARS-CoV-2 between March and December 2020, as confirmed by PCR. Participants got two doses of BNT162b2 or mRNA-1273 vaccine. The table came from immunoSEQ multiplex PCR; TCRdb's copy has only in-frame clones and leaves some out. This table holds roughly 51,000 clones, about 74% found once. The material sequenced was CD4+ T cells from PBMCs cultured without peptide, taken after COVID-19 vaccination. All receptors derive from a human donor who had a prior SARS-CoV-2 infection.

CDR3 sequence reads: CASSQVVLAGGPEQFF. CDR3 DNA: TGTGCCAGCAGCCAAGTTGTACTAGCGGGGGGGCCAGAGCAGTTCTTC. The chain is built from TRBV3-1 (or the pseudogene TRBV3-2) and TRBJ2-1; 13 nucleotides align to TRBD2. The CDR3 has 16 amino acids. V trimming: 1 base; J trimming: 10 bases; junction bases outside the gene matches: 7. CDR1 is LGHDT and CDR2 is YNNKEL in the germline V gene (reference sequence).

The CDR3 region is CASSDRYGYTF. The CDR3 DNA follows: TGTGCCAGCAGTGACAGATATGGCTACACCTTC. The gene calls are TRBV6-4 and TRBJ1-2; D is unclear. Germline V gene sequence: CDR1 MRHNA, CDR2 SNTAGT. Trimming shortened V by 2 bases and J by 5 bases, and 3 bases separated the two germline ends. The CDR3 spans 11 residues.

The chain recombines TRBV5-1 with TRBJ1-1, with 10 bases lining up with TRBD1. Germline-derived CDR1 and CDR2 are SGHRS and YFSETQ. V lost 4 bases, J lost 1 base, and 4 bases stayed unmatched. This CDR3 region has 15 residues. CDR3 DNA sequence: TGCGCCAGCAGCAAGACAGGGGGCAAGAACACTGAAGCTTTCTTT. Protein: CASSKTGGKNTEAFF.

The table lists this clone with a count of one. The chain carries TRBV19 and TRBJ1-2; a weak D match, TRBD1 (6 bases). The germline V gene encodes CDR1 LNHDA and CDR2 SQIVND (reference sequence). CDR3 length equals 13 residues. Trimming removed 9 bases from V and 7 bases from J, with 18 bases in between. CDR3 in amino acids: CASYVGGYSGYTF. The CDR3 DNA is TGTGCCAGCTATGTGGGGGGCTATAGTGGCTACACCTTC.

The gene calls are TRBV5-1 and TRBJ2-3; TRBD2 matches 7 bases. The CDR3 length is 14 residues. Per germline, CDR1 SGHRS and CDR2 YFSETQ. Losses at the gene ends were 4 bases for V and 5 bases for J; bases not matched to a gene: 7. The CDR3 here is CASSPQTGGDTQYF. The DNA of the CDR3 is TGCGCCAGCAGCCCGCAGACGGGGGGAGATACGCAGTATTTT.

The chain couples TRBV19 to TRBJ2-2; 10 bases fit TRBD2. CDR1 LNHDA and CDR2 SQIVND come from the germline V gene (reference sequence). The CDR3 covers 16 residues. The J segment lost 7 bases and the V segment lost 7 bases, leaving 12 bases of the junction unmatched. For the CDR3, the DNA is TGTGCCAGTACCCATGAGCGGGGGGGCCCGGACGGGGAGCTGTTTTTT. It yields the protein CASTHERGGPDGELFF.

This rearrangement joins TRBV7-2 to TRBJ2-2; D remains ambiguous. The length of the CDR3 is 14 residues. V lost 6 bases to trimming and J lost 5 bases, with 13 bases between them. Per the germline V gene, CDR1 is SGHTA and CDR2 is FQGNSA. CDR3 residues: CASRILSRTGELFF. CDR3 sequence (DNA): TGTGCCAGCAGAATACTTAGTAGGACCGGGGAGCTGTTTTTT. Full variable domain (remainder filled in from reference TRBV7-2 and TRBJ2-2): GAGVSQSPSNKVTEKGKDVELRCDPISGHTALYWYRQSLGQGLEFLIYFQGNSAPDKSGLPSDRFSAERTGGSVSTLTIQRTQQEDSAVYLCASRILSRTGELFFGEGSRLTVL.

The V gene is TRBV3-1 (or the pseudogene TRBV3-2), the J gene TRBJ1-2, with D hard to call. This CDR3 comprises 12 residues. Germline CDR1 and CDR2: LGHDT and YNNKEL (reference sequence). Trimming left V 3 bases short and J 8 bases short, with 10 bases between. CDR3: CASSHLTGGYTF. The CDR3 DNA follows: TGTGCCAGCAGCCACTTAACGGGAGGCTACACCTTC.

CDR3 sequence: CSASSLGLAARDNEQFF. The CDR3 nucleotides are TGCAGTGCTAGTAGTTTGGGACTAGCGGCTAGAGACAATGAGCAGTTCTTC. J is TRBJ2-1 and V is TRBV20-1; 11 bases are a match to TRBD2. CDR1 is DFQATT and CDR2 is SNEGSKA in the germline V gene (reference sequence). The CDR3 is made up of 17 amino acids. The J segment lost 5 bases and the V segment lost 3 bases, leaving 12 bases of the junction unmatched.

This chain uses TRBV11-3 with TRBJ1-2; possibly TRBD1 for D (5 bases). CDR3 length equals 17 residues. The V end was cut by 5 bases, the J end by 5 bases, with 24 bases between. Germline V gene data show CDR1 as SGHNT and CDR2 as YENEEA. The CDR3 sequence is CASSQRSTRVPGYGYTF. In nucleotides, the CDR3 is TGTGCCAGCAGCCAAAGGTCGACCAGGGTCCCCGGATATGGCTACACCTTC.

V gene TRBV29-1 combines with J gene TRBJ2-7; D gene ambiguous. This CDR3 comprises 15 residues. Germline-derived CDR1 and CDR2 are SQVTM and ANQGSEA. The V end lost 4 bases, the J end lost 0 bases, and 16 bases lay between the germline ends. CDR3 in DNA: TGCAGCGTTGTAATTTGGCTCTCCGGCTCCTACGAGCAGTACTTC. It encodes CSVVIWLSGSYEQYF.

This rearrangement joins TRBV6-6 to TRBJ2-7, with a tentative D call TRBD2 (6 bases). This CDR3 contains 14 residues. Germline values: CDR1 MNHNY, CDR2 SVGAGI (reference sequence). Trimming removed 2 bases from V and 5 bases from J, with 13 bases in between. The CDR3 protein is CASSYSGGVDEQYF. The DNA of the CDR3 is TGTGCCAGCAGTTACAGCGGAGGGGTCGACGAGCAGTACTTC.

This CDR3 is CATSRARTERAGYTF. Written as DNA, the CDR3 is TGTGCCACCAGCAGAGCGCGGACAGAACGAGCTGGCTACACCTTC. This chain uses TRBV15 with TRBJ1-2, with a weak D call TRBD1 (6 bases). This CDR3 spans 15 amino acids. The V end was cut by 1 base, the J end by 7 bases, with 16 bases between. Germline loops: CDR1 LNHNV, CDR2 YYDKDF (reference sequence).

J is TRBJ2-2 and V is TRBV19; D is unclear. V gave up 3 bases and J gave up 9 bases, with 11 bases separating them. CDR3 length: 13 residues. Germline V gene data show CDR1 as LNHDA and CDR2 as SQIVND (reference sequence). The CDR3, as DNA: TGTGCCAGTAGTATCCGTATGGGCAGGGAGCTGTTTTTT. As protein: CASSIRMGRELFF. Looking up the rest from reference TRBV19 and TRBJ2-2 gives the full variable domain: DGGITQSPKYLFRKEGQNVTLSCEQNLNHDAMYWYRQDPGQGLRLIYYSQIVNDFQKGDIAEGYSVSREKKESFPLTVTSAQKNPTAFYLCASSIRMGRELFFGEGSRLTVL.